This entry lists 14 T cell receptor beta chains sequenced from one sample in a study of fetal regulatory T cell absence and autoimmunity. The method was immunoSEQ multiplex PCR; TCRdb's version includes in-frame clones alone and lacks a portion of them. The table includes 85,000 to 100,000 clones, roughly 70% detected once. Sequencing input: pancreas tissue. The receptors stem from a male donor with IPEX syndrome.

The chain has TRBV10-2 and TRBJ1-1; D is perhaps TRBD1 (5 bases). The CDR3 totals 15 residues. The V gene lost 7 bases and the J gene lost 3 bases, with 18 bases spanning the gap. Germline-derived CDR1 and CDR2 are WSHSY and SAAADI. CDR3 sequence: CASTRQGARDTEAFF. CDR3 DNA sequence: TGCGCCAGCACTAGACAAGGGGCCAGGGACACTGAAGCTTTCTTT.

The chain uses TRBV19 and TRBJ2-3, with D perhaps TRBD2 (6 bases). Germline loops: CDR1 LNHDA, CDR2 SQIVND (reference sequence). CDR3 length equals 15 residues. V lost 2 bases and J lost 7, with 16 bases in between. CDR3 in amino acids: CASSISHHGGNTQYF. The CDR3 DNA reads as TGTGCCAGTAGTATATCCCACCACGGGGGAAATACGCAGTATTTT.

The genes are TRBV5-8 and TRBJ1-1; a possible D gene is TRBD1 (6 bases). Between the trimmed V and J ends, which lost 0 bases and 8 bases, there was a span of 11 bases. Looked up from germline, CDR1 is SGHTS and CDR2 is YDEGEE. This CDR3 region has 13 residues. The CDR3 reads CASSLVTGWEAFF. The DNA of the CDR3 is TGTGCCAGCAGCTTGGTTACAGGGTGGGAAGCTTTCTTT.

This chain uses TRBV5-5 with TRBJ1-5; TRBD1 agrees at 7 bases. The CDR3 loop spans 16 amino acids. Germline CDR1 SGHKS, CDR2 YYEKEE (reference sequence). J was trimmed by 3 bases and V by 0 bases; bases with no gene match: 6. The CDR3 spells CASSLGDSLYNQPQHF. CDR3 nucleotides: TGTGCCAGCAGCTTGGGGGACAGCCTTTACAATCAGCCCCAGCATTTT.

The chain recombines TRBV13 with TRBJ2-5, with D uncertain. The CDR3 loop spans 12 amino acids. Germline loops: CDR1 PRHDT, CDR2 FYEKMQ (reference sequence). The V end lost 5 bases, the J end lost 10 bases, and 14 bases lay between the germline ends. This CDR3 reads CASSRNIGVQYF. CDR3 coding DNA: TGTGCCAGCAGCCGAAACATTGGGGTCCAGTACTTC.

The rearrangement links TRBV5-6 to TRBJ2-7, with D unresolved. Looked up from germline, CDR1 is SGHDT and CDR2 is YYEEEE. The CDR3 length is 11 residues. V dropped 0 bases and J dropped 2 bases, with 0 bases sitting between them. CDR3 nucleotide sequence: TGTGCCAGCAGCTTGGCCTACGAGCAGTACTTC. Its protein is CASSLAYEQYF.

This chain joins TRBV11-2 and TRBJ1-2; maybe TRBD1 (6 bases). Germline V gene data show CDR1 as SGHAT and CDR2 as FQNNGV. Trimming shortened V by 2 bases and J by 4 bases, and 11 bases separated the two germline ends. CDR3 size: 14 residues. CDR3 residues: CASSLSGEGYGYTF. The CDR3 DNA follows: TGTGCCAGCAGCTTATCAGGGGAGGGCTATGGCTACACCTTC.

The chain joins TRBV4-3 to TRBJ1-2; a weak D match, TRBD1 (6 bases). The germline V gene has CDR1 LGHNA and CDR2 YSLEER. V lost 0 bases, J lost 4 bases, and 6 bases lay in between. The CDR3 is 13 residues long. In nucleotides, the CDR3 is TGCGCCAGCAGCCAAGACAGGGGCTATGGCTACACCTTC. Amino acids: CASSQDRGYGYTF.

The sample holds a few counts of this clone. This chain connects TRBV7-9 to TRBJ2-5; TRBD1 agrees at 10 bases. Germline trimming cut 5 bases from V and 5 bases from J; bases unmatched to any gene: 2. The CDR3 is 13 residues long. In germline, CDR1 is SEHNR, CDR2 FQNEAQ (reference sequence). The CDR3 loop reads CASSDRGRETQYF. Written as DNA, the CDR3 is TGTGCCAGCAGCGACAGGGGGCGCGAGACCCAGTACTTC.

The V call is TRBV25-1, the J call TRBJ1-2; 8 bases align to TRBD1. The CDR3 is 14 residues long. V lost 6 bases to trimming and J lost 4 bases; unmatched junction nucleotides: 7. Germline CDR1 and CDR2: MGHDK and SYGVNS. The CDR3 DNA sequence: TGTGCCAGCAGCCCAGGGGGCAGCTTCTATGGCTACACCTTC. Encoded protein: CASSPGGSFYGYTF.

This clone was seen only once. The chain has TRBV9 and TRBJ1-1; 8 bases agree with TRBD1. V gave up 6 bases and J gave up 2 bases; unmatched junction bases: 6. This CDR3 has 14 amino acids. Per germline, CDR1 SGDLS and CDR2 YYNGEE. The CDR3 sequence is CASTRGQGNTEAFF. CDR3 coding DNA: TGTGCCAGCACCAGAGGACAGGGTAACACTGAAGCTTTCTTT.

The CDR3 nucleotides are TGCGCCAGCAGCCAAGATTTTTGGGGGGCTAGAGATGAAGCTTTCTTT. It is translated as CASSQDFWGARDEAFF. The chain links TRBV4-1 to TRBJ1-1; possibly TRBD1 for D (6 bases). The CDR3 extends over 16 amino acids. Germline V gene sequence: CDR1 MGHRA, CDR2 YSYEKL. V lost 0 bases to trimming and J lost 7 bases, with 18 bases between them.

This chain links TRBV30 with TRBJ1-2; D is undetermined. Trimming stripped 1 base from V and 0 bases from J, with 3 bases between. This CDR3 contains 12 residues. In germline, CDR1 is GTSNPN, CDR2 SVGIG (reference sequence). CDR3 DNA: TGTGCCTGGAGTGAGACTAACTATGGCTACACCTTC. This translates into CAWSETNYGYTF.

V usage is TRBV6-6 and J usage is TRBJ1-2; no definite D call. The germline CDR1 and CDR2 sequences are MNHNY and SVGAGI (reference sequence). The CDR3 runs 13 residues. V shed 2 bases and J shed 4 bases, with 8 bases lying between them. Here the CDR3 reads CASSYPGIYGYTF. The CDR3 DNA is TGTGCCAGCAGTTACCCCGGGATCTATGGCTACACCTTC.